Listed below are T cell receptor beta chains from one sample, sequenced in a study of beta chain features in type 1 diabetes. Measured with immunoSEQ multiplex PCR; TCRdb has only the in-frame clones, and not every one. This sample has roughly 500,000 clones, with about 30% found just once. The sequencing sample was made of naive CD4+ T cells from blood. These receptors originate from a man younger than 35 in good health. Both conserved end residues are part of each CDR3. The order of the fields is D gene, J gene, clone size, V gene, CDR3 protein, CDR3 DNA. The D gene is left open where the match is weak. The size of a clone is reported for some rows only, either as once, few or many, or as a class for expanded clones.

d_gene: NA
j_gene: TRBJ1-5
abundance: few
v_gene: TRBV14
CDR3aa: CASSQDGRQPQHF
CDR3nt: TGTGCCAGCAGCCAAGATGGGCGCCAGCCCCAGCATTTT

d_gene: TRBD1
j_gene: TRBJ2-7
abundance: few
v_gene: TRBV4-2
CDR3aa: CASSHGGQAGKQYF
CDR3nt: TGTGCCAGCAGCCATGGGGGACAGGCTGGAAAGCAGTACTTC

d_gene: NA
j_gene: TRBJ2-3
abundance: NA
v_gene: TRBV7-2
CDR3aa: CASSLSRTVTALDTQYF
CDR3nt: TGTGCCAGCAGCTTATCCCGGACAGTTACAGCGCTAGATACGCAGTATTTT

d_gene: TRBD1
j_gene: TRBJ2-4
abundance: NA
v_gene: TRBV7-9
CDR3aa: CASSLGQGSGKNIQYF
CDR3nt: TGTGCCAGCAGCTTGGGACAGGGCTCTGGCAAAAACATTCAGTACTTC

d_gene: NA
j_gene: TRBJ2-3
abundance: few
v_gene: TRBV9
CDR3aa: CASSATMDTQYF
CDR3nt: TGTGCCAGCAGCGCTACCATGGATACGCAGTATTTT

d_gene: TRBD2
j_gene: TRBJ2-7
abundance: NA
v_gene: TRBV18
CDR3aa: CASSTSGPTYEQYF
CDR3nt: TGTGCCAGCTCAACTAGCGGTCCGACCTACGAGCAGTACTTC

d_gene: NA
j_gene: TRBJ2-3
abundance: few
v_gene: TRBV6-5
CDR3aa: CASRWDGSTDTQYF
CDR3nt: TGTGCCAGCAGGTGGGACGGTAGCACAGATACGCAGTATTTT

d_gene: NA
j_gene: TRBJ2-6
abundance: NA
v_gene: TRBV18
CDR3aa: CASSTGQTSGANVLTF
CDR3nt: TGTGCCAGCTCAACCGGACAGACCTCTGGGGCCAACGTCCTGACTTTC

d_gene: NA
j_gene: TRBJ2-5
abundance: few
v_gene: TRBV15
CDR3aa: CATSRDTSGVETQYF
CDR3nt: TGTGCCACCAGCAGAGATACATCAGGAGTAGAGACCCAGTACTTC

d_gene: NA
j_gene: TRBJ2-7
abundance: NA
v_gene: TRBV9
CDR3aa: CASSVGAATVHEQYF
CDR3nt: TGTGCCAGCAGCGTCGGGGCCGCCACCGTCCACGAGCAGTACTTC

d_gene: NA
j_gene: TRBJ2-2
abundance: NA
v_gene: TRBV10-3
CDR3aa: CAISVAGSGSGELFF
CDR3nt: TGTGCCATCAGTGTCGCGGGCTCGGGCAGCGGGGAGCTGTTTTTT

d_gene: NA
j_gene: TRBJ1-2
abundance: few
v_gene: TRBV30
CDR3aa: CAWSRTSTAGYTF
CDR3nt: TGTGCCTGGAGCCGGACCTCTACAGCAGGCTACACCTTC

d_gene: NA
j_gene: TRBJ2-7
abundance: NA
v_gene: TRBV28
CDR3aa: CASRERGGGSYEQYF
CDR3nt: TGTGCCAGCAGGGAACGGGGAGGTGGCTCCTACGAGCAGTACTTC

d_gene: NA
j_gene: TRBJ1-2
abundance: NA
v_gene: TRBV30
CDR3aa: CAWSPNYGYTF
CDR3nt: TGTGCCTGGAGTCCTAACTATGGCTACACCTTC

d_gene: NA
j_gene: TRBJ2-2
abundance: NA
v_gene: TRBV30
CDR3aa: CAWSVARFRAGELFF
CDR3nt: TGTGCCTGGAGTGTAGCGCGGTTCCGCGCCGGGGAGCTGTTTTTT

d_gene: NA
j_gene: TRBJ2-7
abundance: once
v_gene: TRBV10-3
CDR3aa: CAISASTGTLSSYEQYF
CDR3nt: TGTGCCATCAGTGCCTCAACCGGGACGCTTAGCTCCTACGAGCAGTACTTC

d_gene: NA
j_gene: TRBJ2-1
abundance: NA
v_gene: TRBV4-2
CDR3aa: CASSQPGVYNEQFF
CDR3nt: TGTGCCAGCAGCCAACCCGGAGTGTACAATGAGCAGTTCTTC

d_gene: NA
j_gene: TRBJ1-2
abundance: few
v_gene: TRBV30
CDR3aa: CAWSKRGGSYGYTF
CDR3nt: TGTGCCTGGAGCAAGAGGGGCGGAAGCTATGGCTACACCTTC

d_gene: NA
j_gene: TRBJ2-7
abundance: NA
v_gene: TRBV25-1
CDR3aa: CASSSSGENFYEQYF
CDR3nt: TGTGCCAGCAGTAGTTCCGGGGAAAATTTCTACGAGCAGTACTTC

d_gene: NA
j_gene: TRBJ2-5
abundance: NA
v_gene: TRBV2
CDR3aa: CASNPPGRGGKETQYF
CDR3nt: TGTGCCAGCAACCCGCCAGGGCGCGGCGGGAAAGAGACCCAGTACTTC

d_gene: NA
j_gene: TRBJ2-1
abundance: few
v_gene: TRBV21-1
CDR3aa: CASRQTSGGNNEQFF
CDR3nt: TGTGCCAGCAGACAGACTAGCGGGGGAAACAATGAGCAGTTCTTC

d_gene: TRBD1
j_gene: TRBJ1-2
abundance: few
v_gene: TRBV29-1
CDR3aa: CSVSTGVEYGYTF
CDR3nt: TGCAGCGTTTCGACAGGGGTCGAATATGGCTACACCTTC

d_gene: NA
j_gene: TRBJ2-7
abundance: few
v_gene: TRBV30
CDR3aa: CAWNFLQGSYEQYF
CDR3nt: TGTGCCTGGAATTTTTTACAGGGATCCTACGAGCAGTACTTC

d_gene: NA
j_gene: TRBJ2-3
abundance: few
v_gene: TRBV30
CDR3aa: CAGHGDRTDTQYF
CDR3nt: TGTGCCGGGCATGGCGACCGCACAGATACGCAGTATTTT

d_gene: TRBD2
j_gene: TRBJ2-7
abundance: few
v_gene: TRBV7-8
CDR3aa: CASSLGVGRAFEQYF
CDR3nt: TGTGCCAGCAGTTTAGGGGTTGGGAGGGCCTTTGAGCAGTACTTC

d_gene: NA
j_gene: TRBJ2-3
abundance: NA
v_gene: TRBV2
CDR3aa: CANWGSDTQYF
CDR3nt: TGTGCCAATTGGGGTAGTGATACGCAGTATTTT

d_gene: TRBD2
j_gene: TRBJ2-1
abundance: NA
v_gene: TRBV9
CDR3aa: CASSETGTSGSMDEQFF
CDR3nt: TGTGCCAGCAGCGAAACCGGGACTAGCGGGAGTATGGATGAGCAGTTCTTC

d_gene: NA
j_gene: TRBJ1-1
abundance: NA
v_gene: TRBV7-8
CDR3aa: CASSLVKGNTEAFF
CDR3nt: TGTGCCAGCAGCTTAGTAAAGGGGAACACTGAAGCTTTCTTT

d_gene: TRBD2
j_gene: TRBJ2-5
abundance: few
v_gene: TRBV29-1
CDR3aa: CSDRLAGEETQYF
CDR3nt: TGCAGCGACCGACTAGCGGGAGAAGAGACCCAGTACTTC

d_gene: NA
j_gene: TRBJ1-2
abundance: NA
v_gene: TRBV10-3
CDR3aa: CAISGSPGVGYTF
CDR3nt: TGTGCCATCAGTGGGTCCCCAGGGGTCGGCTACACCTTC

d_gene: NA
j_gene: TRBJ2-5
abundance: NA
v_gene: TRBV7-2
CDR3aa: CASSPSRGETQYF
CDR3nt: TGTGCCAGCAGCCCATCGAGAGGAGAGACCCAGTACTTC

d_gene: TRBD2
j_gene: TRBJ2-7
abundance: NA
v_gene: TRBV4-3
CDR3aa: CASSQIAGDSYEQYF
CDR3nt: TGCGCCAGCAGCCAAATAGCGGGGGACTCCTACGAGCAGTACTTC

d_gene: NA
j_gene: TRBJ2-5
abundance: few
v_gene: TRBV5-1
CDR3aa: CASSTDGQETQYF
CDR3nt: TGCGCCAGCAGCACCGACGGGCAAGAGACCCAGTACTTC

d_gene: NA
j_gene: TRBJ2-5
abundance: NA
v_gene: TRBV30
CDR3aa: CAWSDFPQETQYF
CDR3nt: TGTGCCTGGAGTGATTTCCCCCAAGAGACCCAGTACTTC

d_gene: NA
j_gene: TRBJ2-3
abundance: NA
v_gene: TRBV9
CDR3aa: CASSVRGGTDTQYF
CDR3nt: TGTGCCAGCAGCGTAAGAGGGGGCACAGATACGCAGTATTTT

d_gene: NA
j_gene: TRBJ1-1
abundance: NA
v_gene: TRBV25-1
CDR3aa: CASSDRSNTEAFF
CDR3nt: TGTGCCAGCAGTGACAGATCGAACACTGAAGCTTTCTTT

d_gene: TRBD1
j_gene: TRBJ2-3
abundance: few
v_gene: TRBV5-6
CDR3aa: CASSPRTGGVTDTQYF
CDR3nt: TGTGCCAGCAGCCCGAGGACAGGGGGCGTCACAGATACGCAGTATTTT

d_gene: NA
j_gene: TRBJ2-4
abundance: NA
v_gene: TRBV11-2
CDR3aa: CASSFLSGIQYF
CDR3nt: TGTGCCAGCAGCTTTCTGAGTGGCATTCAGTACTTC

d_gene: TRBD2
j_gene: TRBJ2-5
abundance: few
v_gene: TRBV9
CDR3aa: CASSVGVAGGETQYF
CDR3nt: TGTGCCAGCAGCGTAGGAGTAGCGGGAGGAGAGACCCAGTACTTC

d_gene: TRBD2
j_gene: TRBJ2-1
abundance: NA
v_gene: TRBV14
CDR3aa: CASSQASGGYNEQFF
CDR3nt: TGTGCCAGCAGCCAAGCTAGCGGAGGCTACAATGAGCAGTTCTTC

d_gene: TRBD1
j_gene: TRBJ1-1
abundance: few
v_gene: TRBV5-1
CDR3aa: CASSLNRGDTEAFF
CDR3nt: TGCGCCAGCAGCTTGAACAGGGGTGACACTGAAGCTTTCTTT

d_gene: NA
j_gene: TRBJ2-7
abundance: NA
v_gene: TRBV18
CDR3aa: CASSPVGPYEQYF
CDR3nt: TGTGCCAGCTCACCTGTGGGTCCCTACGAGCAGTACTTC

d_gene: TRBD1
j_gene: TRBJ2-5
abundance: NA
v_gene: TRBV7-9
CDR3aa: CASSSGTGQEETQYF
CDR3nt: TGTGCCAGCAGCTCCGGGACAGGGCAAGAAGAGACCCAGTACTTC

d_gene: NA
j_gene: TRBJ1-4
abundance: NA
v_gene: TRBV29-1
CDR3aa: CSVVGGNEKLFF
CDR3nt: TGCAGCGTTGTAGGGGGTAATGAAAAACTGTTTTTT

d_gene: TRBD2
j_gene: TRBJ2-2
abundance: NA
v_gene: TRBV28
CDR3aa: CASGTSGHTGELFF
CDR3nt: TGTGCCAGCGGGACTAGCGGCCACACCGGGGAGCTGTTTTTT

d_gene: TRBD2
j_gene: TRBJ2-7
abundance: few
v_gene: TRBV7-8
CDR3aa: CASSLGSGSRHEQYF
CDR3nt: TGTGCCAGCAGCTTAGGTAGCGGGAGTCGGCACGAGCAGTACTTC